The clone carrying this T cell receptor (beta chain) was counted many times. These data belong to a study of CD8 T cells in ankylosing spondylitis. TCRdb re-analysed the 5' RACE reads in MiXCR, keeping a single row per CDR3 protein. The sample consists of 200,000 or so distinct CDR3 sequences, roughly 18% of them appearing once. CDR3 size: 14 residues. CDR1 and CDR2 (germline): LNHDA, SQIVND (reference sequence). The V end lost 2 bases, the J end lost 10 bases, and 15 bases lay between the germline ends. The TCR sequence derives from a male donor aged 10 to 30 with ankylosing spondylitis or in good health (not recorded which). This rearrangement joins TRBV19 to TRBJ1-5; a possible D gene is TRBD1 (5 bases). The sample comprised blood, either unsorted or a sorted T cell fraction (not recorded which). Written as DNA, the CDR3 is TGTGCCAGTAGTATACGACAGCCCGGGCAACCCCAGCATTTT. Amino acids: CASSIRQPGQPQHF.